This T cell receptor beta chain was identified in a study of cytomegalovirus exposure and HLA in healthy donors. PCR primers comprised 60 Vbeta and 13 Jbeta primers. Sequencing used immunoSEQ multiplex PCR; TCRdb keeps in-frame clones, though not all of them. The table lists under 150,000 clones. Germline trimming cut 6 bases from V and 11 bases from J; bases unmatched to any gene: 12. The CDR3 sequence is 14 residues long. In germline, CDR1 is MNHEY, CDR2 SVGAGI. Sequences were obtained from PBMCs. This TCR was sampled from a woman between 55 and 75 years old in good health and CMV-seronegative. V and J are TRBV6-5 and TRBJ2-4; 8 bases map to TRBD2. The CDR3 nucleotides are TGTGCCAGCAGCCTACGGGGGGGTGTATCGGTTCAGTACTTC. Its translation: CASSLRGGVSVQYF.